This paragraph reports one T cell receptor (beta chain). Its cognate antigen is unknown. The data derive from a study of T cell responses to AZD1222 COVID-19 vaccine. Turning to the study itself: Second doses at about 4 or about 12 weeks were pooled. Overall study findings and caveats: Repertoires in all cases were sampled only once the peak T cell response had passed. Two doses of AZD1222 preceded a rise in Spike-specific TCR breadth and depth.

Measured with immunoSEQ multiplex PCR; TCRdb has only the in-frame clones, and not every one. In the table there are some 90,000 clones, roughly 85% of which are singletons. V lost 0 bases and J 5 bases, leaving 11 bases between the germline ends. Germline loops: CDR1 GTSNPN, CDR2 SVGIG (reference sequence). The length of the CDR3 is 14 residues. The sequenced sample was peripheral blood, obtained on day 0 of AZD1222 vaccination. The chain links TRBV30 to TRBJ1-5; D ambiguous. The origin of this receptor is an adult in good health. The CDR3 reads CAWSVRGRDQPQHF. CDR3 nucleotides: TGTGCCTGGAGTGTACGGGGAAGGGATCAGCCCCAGCATTTT.